The 26 T cell receptor beta chains below come from one sample, sequenced in a study of response to subunit inactivated influenza vaccine. Using its own MiXCR run on the RT-PCR reads, TCRdb lists one record per CDR3 protein. The sample includes a few hundred thousand distinct CDR3 sequences, roughly a fifth of them seen just once. Material: PBMCs from blood, obtained less than 22 months after vaccination. The receptors shown here come from a man between 50 and 69 years old who received an inactivated influenza vaccine.

This clonotype was seen more than once but under ten times. V is TRBV29-1 and J is TRBJ1-5, with D possibly matching TRBD1 (5 bases). Trimming shortened V by 0 bases and J by 4 bases, and 19 bases separated the two germline ends. The CDR3 sequence is 17 residues long. Germline V gene data show CDR1 as SQVTM and CDR2 as ANQGSEA. Written as DNA, the CDR3 is TGCAGCGTTGAAGATGGGTGGGGGGTCGACCGTAATCAGCCCCAGCATTTT. Amino acids: CSVEDGWGVDRNQPQHF.

This clonotype was seen only once. The chain recombines TRBV4-2 with TRBJ2-7; 10 bases agree with TRBD1. The CDR3 sequence is 15 residues long. CDR1 is LGHNA, CDR2 YNFKEQ, per germline. The ends lost 4 bases at V and 1 base at J; junction bases unmatched: 4. The CDR3 spells CASSPTGQGSYEQYF. CDR3 in DNA: TGTGCCAGCAGCCCGACGGGACAGGGGTCCTACGAGCAGTACTTC.

CDR3 region: CASSFSSGMSTDTQYF. CDR3 DNA: TGCGCCAGCAGCTTCTCTTCGGGAATGAGCACAGATACGCAGTATTTT. This chain links TRBV5-1 with TRBJ2-3; D perhaps matches TRBD2 (5 bases). Trimming took 2 bases from V and 0 from J, leaving 13 bases between them. The germline V gene has CDR1 SGHRS and CDR2 YFSETQ. The CDR3 totals 16 residues.

V gene TRBV3-1 combines with J gene TRBJ1-1; D is perhaps TRBD1 (6 bases). Trimming stripped 1 base from V and 1 base from J, with 13 bases between. The CDR3 is 16 residues long. The V gene's germline CDR1 is LGHDT and CDR2 YNNKEL (reference sequence). CDR3 sequence: CASSQAHREGNTEAFF. DNA of the CDR3: TGTGCCAGCAGCCAAGCCCACAGGGAGGGGAACACTGAAGCTTTCTTT.

This clonotype turned up a few times. This sequence joins TRBV18 and TRBJ2-5; TRBD2 matches 9 bases. The V and J ends lost 8 bases and 5 bases, in that order; junction bases with no gene match: 15. Germline V gives CDR1 KGHSH, CDR2 LQKENI. The CDR3 totals 16 residues. CDR3 nucleotides: TGTGCCAGCACCCTTTCGGGACTAGCATTAAGGGAGACCCAGTACTTC. Translation gives CASTLSGLALRETQYF.

This clonotype has ten or more counts. The chain is built from TRBV18 and TRBJ1-6; perhaps TRBD1 as D (5 bases). From germline, CDR1 is KGHSH and CDR2 LQKENI. The CDR3 sequence is 15 residues long. V lost 4 bases, J lost 6 bases, and 13 bases lay in between. CDR3: CASSLDSNANSPLHF. The CDR3 DNA sequence: TGTGCCAGCTCACTTGACAGCAACGCTAATTCACCCCTCCACTTT.

The chain joins TRBV12-3 or TRBV12-4 to TRBJ1-2; no reliable D call. The CDR3 is 14 residues long. The V and J ends lost 2 bases and 2 bases respectively, with 9 bases between them. For the CDR3, the DNA is TGTGCCAGCAGTTTAAATGTCCTAAACTATGGCTACACCTTC. Translating it yields CASSLNVLNYGYTF.

Note on this clonotype: This clone may be a read error of a much larger clone one base away. The CDR3 end shows no conserved phenylalanine or tryptophan, and so a read error is likely. The chain joins TRBV24-1 to TRBJ1-5; D ambiguous. This CDR3 comprises 13 residues. Germline CDR1 KGHDR, CDR2 SFDVKD. V gave up 1 base and J gave up 3 bases, with 3 bases separating them. The CDR3 protein is CATSDFHNQPQHL. Written as DNA, the CDR3 is TGTGCCACCAGTGATTTCCACAATCAGCCCCAGCATTTG.

This clonotype was found a few times. The chain recombines TRBV6-2 or TRBV6-3 with TRBJ2-7; D is unclear. Germline V gene sequence: CDR1 MNHEY, CDR2 SVGEGT. This CDR3 region has 11 residues. The V and J ends lost 6 bases and 3 bases respectively, with 6 bases between them. CDR3 residues: CASRYDYEQYF. The CDR3 region has the DNA TGTGCCAGCAGGTACGACTACGAGCAGTACTTC.

Only a few counts were recorded for this clonotype. The chain links TRBV7-6 to TRBJ1-5; possible D gene TRBD1, 6 bases. Germline-derived CDR1 and CDR2 are SGHVS and FNYEAQ. This CDR3 contains 15 residues. V was clipped by 5 bases and J by 1 base, with 12 bases between them. The CDR3: CASSADSGSNQPQHF. The CDR3 nucleotides read TGTGCCAGCAGCGCGGACAGCGGGAGCAATCAGCCCCAGCATTTT.

The chain employs TRBV3-1 and TRBJ2-7, with a weak D call TRBD1 (5 bases). V was cut by 0 bases and J by 3 bases, with 12 bases left in between. Per the germline V gene, CDR1 is LGHDT and CDR2 is YNNKEL (reference sequence). The CDR3 totals 15 residues. This CDR3 reads CASSQDRAQGYEQYF. The CDR3 region has the DNA TGTGCCAGCAGCCAAGACAGGGCGCAAGGCTACGAGCAGTACTTC.

This chain's CDR3 is CSARVSGRGGELFF. The CDR3 nucleotides read TGCAGTGCTAGGGTGTCCGGCCGGGGCGGGGAGCTGTTTTTT. V usage is TRBV20-1 and J usage is TRBJ2-2; D may be TRBD2 (5 bases). The CDR3 is 14 residues long. Germline loops: CDR1 DFQATT, CDR2 SNEGSKA (reference sequence). V was clipped by 3 bases and J by 7 bases, with 15 bases between them.

This clonotype was picked up a small number of times. This chain connects TRBV28 to TRBJ2-1; no reliable D call. The CDR3 covers 14 residues. Looked up from germline, CDR1 is MDHEN and CDR2 is SYDVKM. V lost 5 bases and J 3 bases, leaving 11 bases between the germline ends. CDR3 sequence: CASSPSHFYNEQFF. CDR3 DNA: TGTGCCAGCAGTCCATCTCATTTCTACAATGAGCAGTTCTTC.

This clonotype was recorded many times. The chain uses TRBV7-2 and TRBJ1-6; D perhaps matches TRBD1 (5 bases). V dropped 2 bases and J dropped 8 bases, with 10 bases sitting between them. In germline, CDR1 is SGHTA, CDR2 FQGNSA. The CDR3 covers 14 residues. CDR3 residues: CASSLQGQYSPLHF. DNA for the CDR3: TGTGCCAGCAGCTTACAGGGTCAATATTCACCCCTCCACTTT.

At least ten counts were recorded for this clonotype. The chain combines TRBV7-3 with TRBJ1-1; D is unresolved. Germline CDR1 and CDR2: SGHTA and FQGTGA. Trimming shortened V by 5 bases and J by 4 bases, and 11 bases separated the two germline ends. The CDR3 runs 13 residues. The CDR3 DNA is TGTGCCAGCAGCCTATCAGGTAGCACTGAAGCTTTCTTT. This encodes CASSLSGSTEAFF.

The chain's CDR3 is CSVDHANTGELFF. The CDR3 DNA reads as TGCAGCGTCGACCACGCGAACACCGGGGAGCTGTTTTTT. V gene TRBV29-1 combines with J gene TRBJ2-2; D uncertain. The CDR3 has 13 amino acids. The germline gives CDR1 SQVTM, CDR2 ANQGSEA. Trimming removed 6 bases from V and 0 bases from J, with 8 bases in between.

V is TRBV20-1 and J is TRBJ1-1; D gene ambiguous. Germline V lookup: CDR1 DFQATT, CDR2 SNEGSKA (reference sequence). Trimming took 3 bases from V and 0 from J, leaving 8 bases between them. The CDR3 sequence is 13 residues long. Here the CDR3 reads CSARSELNTEAFF. CDR3 coding DNA: TGCAGTGCTAGGAGCGAGTTGAACACTGAAGCTTTCTTT.

V is TRBV12-3 or TRBV12-4 and J is TRBJ2-1, with 9 bases identical to TRBD1. The CDR3 covers 16 residues. The V segment lost 6 bases and the J segment 3 bases; nucleotides outside the gene matches: 9. The CDR3 reads CASSPGGQGYYNEQFF. The CDR3, as DNA: TGTGCCAGCAGCCCAGGGGGACAGGGTTACTACAATGAGCAGTTCTTC.

In this sample, this clonotype turned up a few times. The V and J genes are TRBV20-1 and TRBJ1-2; 7 nucleotides align to TRBD1. V was clipped by 4 bases and J by 4 bases; unmatched bases: 18. The CDR3 sequence is 17 residues long. Germline CDR1 and CDR2: DFQATT and SNEGSKA (reference sequence). The CDR3 coding sequence is TGCAGTGCTATCGACCCAGGGGGAATGGGGCTTGTCTATGGCTACACCTTC. Residues: CSAIDPGGMGLVYGYTF.

The chain carries TRBV7-9 and TRBJ1-2; D remains ambiguous. This CDR3 has 14 residues. The germline gives CDR1 SEHNR, CDR2 FQNEAQ (reference sequence). V was shortened by 1 base and J by 0 bases, with 6 bases between the two germline ends. The DNA for the CDR3 is TGTGCCAGCAGCTTAGGTCCGGCTAACTATGGCTACACCTTC. As protein: CASSLGPANYGYTF.

With respect to this clonotype: Since a much larger clone is just one base distant, this may be a read error. It is likely a read error, because the conserved phenylalanine at the end of the CDR3 is missing. J is TRBJ1-5 and V is TRBV7-8, with unresolved D. CDR1 and CDR2 from the germline V gene are SGHVS and FQNEAQ. This CDR3 is built from 16 residues. V was clipped by 5 bases and J by 5 bases, with 19 bases between them. The CDR3, as DNA: TGTGCCAGCAGCGTAGGACCGTTAGGCGGATATCAGCCCCAGCATTGT. It yields the protein CASSVGPLGGYQPQHC.

The chain is built from TRBV20-1 and TRBJ1-6, with a tentative D call TRBD1 (6 bases). In germline, CDR1 is DFQATT, CDR2 SNEGSKA (reference sequence). The CDR3 sequence is 15 residues long. The chain's CDR3 is CRYRDPGSYNSPLHF. CDR3 DNA sequence: TGCAGGTACAGGGATCCGGGCTCCTATAATTCACCCCTCCACTTT.

V is TRBV7-9 and J is TRBJ1-6; perhaps TRBD1 as D (5 bases). The V end lost 5 bases, the J end lost 0 bases, and 14 bases lay between the germline ends. Germline loops: CDR1 SEHNR, CDR2 FQNEAQ (reference sequence). This CDR3 has 17 residues. The CDR3 DNA follows: TGTGCCAGCAGCGCAGGGCCTTACAGCTCCTATAATTCACCCCTCCACTTT. Protein: CASSAGPYSSYNSPLHF.

This clonotype was counted only a few times. The V gene is TRBV20-1, the J gene TRBJ2-3; 7 bases fit TRBD2. V shed 0 bases and J 4 bases; nucleotides not matched to a gene: 10. The CDR3 covers 16 residues. Per germline, CDR1 DFQATT and CDR2 SNEGSKA (reference sequence). CDR3 nucleotides: TGCAGTGCTAGAGATCAGGGACTATGGGTATCAGATACGCAGTATTTT. Amino acid sequence: CSARDQGLWVSDTQYF.

V gene TRBV27 combines with J gene TRBJ2-2; D perhaps matches TRBD1 (6 bases). There are 15 residues in the CDR3. Germline CDR1 MNHEY, CDR2 SMNVEV (reference sequence). V shed 0 bases and J shed 5 bases, with 10 bases lying between them. The CDR3 protein is CASSLSTQGTGELFF. In DNA, the CDR3 is TGTGCCAGCAGTTTATCGACCCAGGGGACCGGGGAGCTGTTTTTT.

This chain uses TRBV3-1 with TRBJ2-3; D call uncertain. This CDR3 is built from 16 residues. Trimming removed 2 bases from V and 0 bases from J, with 12 bases in between. The germline V gene has CDR1 LGHDT and CDR2 YNNKEL (reference sequence). The CDR3 nucleotides read TGTGCCAGCAGCCAATTGCGCGGCCGAAGCACAGATACGCAGTATTTT. This gives the protein CASSQLRGRSTDTQYF.